This TCR beta chain stems from a study of metastatic and nonmetastatic thyroid tumors. The overall study: From malignant and benign thyroid patients, repertoires in blood and in tumor or nodule tissue were compared. Study results and caveats: In blood and tumor, TCR beta diversity was reportedly significantly higher in malignant thyroid tumors than in benign nodules.

Per the original methods: In papillary thyroid cancer, a distant-metastasis classifier was built using CDR3 differences across clinicopathological groups. TCRdb redid the clone calls on the PCR reads using MiXCR. The V and J calls and clone size come from TCRdb's table, not from the authors' own analysis. The sample consists of about 40,000 clones, approximately 13% of them appearing once. Patients underwent thyroid surgery, and none had received any treatment before it. A word on this clone: Antigen: not known.

Germline CDR1 is MDHEN and CDR2 is SYDVKM. The length of the CDR3 is 16 residues. Trimming cost V 6 bases and J 4 bases, with 19 bases left between them. The rearrangement links TRBV28 to TRBJ1-5; D might be TRBD1 (5 bases). The sample was blood. This TCR was recovered from a female donor with papillary thyroid cancer or a benign thyroid nodule (not recorded which). Some clones in this sample may be carry-over from other donors' samples. CDR3 sequence reads: CASSSTIGGGNQPQHF. CDR3 coding DNA: TGTGCCAGCAGCTCCACCATTGGGGGGGGGAATCAGCCCCAGCATTTT. The full variable domain, rest sourced from reference TRBV28 and TRBJ1-5, is DVKVTQSSRYLVKRTGEKVFLECVQDMDHENMFWYRQDPGLGLRLIYFSYDVKMKEKGDIPEGYSVSREKKERFSLILESASTNQTSMYLCASSSTIGGGNQPQHFGDGTRLSIL.